This is a list of T cell receptor beta chains from one sample in a study of control samples from healthy donors and cancer patients. Here immunoSEQ multiplex PCR was the method, and the copy in TCRdb shows in-frame clones only, minus some. There are more than 45,000 clones in the sample; approximately 93% occur only once, and around a quarter lies in the top ten. Sequencing used PBMCs. The receptor set was obtained from a woman aged 45 to 65 with head and neck cancer. Both conserved end residues are part of each CDR3. A D gene is named only where the DNA matches it firmly. Size tells how often a clone was seen (once, few, many) or the class of an expanded clone, and some rows leave it out.

D gene	V gene	J gene	clone size	CDR3 protein	CDR3 DNA
NA	TRBV20-1	TRBJ2-3	NA	CSAFINTQYF	TGCAGTGCCTTTATAAATACGCAGTATTTT
NA	TRBV6-5	TRBJ1-6	NA	CASMTVYSPLHF	TGTGCCAGTATGACAGTTTATTCACCCCTCCACTTT
TRBD1	TRBV6-1	TRBJ2-3	NA	CASSDDRGYFPSTDTQYF	TGTGCCAGCAGTGACGACAGGGGGTACTTCCCTAGCACAGATACGCAGTATTTT
NA	TRBV28	TRBJ2-7	NA	CASSLPPIWEQYF	TGTGCCAGCAGTCTTCCCCCGATTTGGGAGCAGTACTTC
NA	TRBV11-2	TRBJ2-1	NA	CASSLAGNEQFF	TGTGCCAGCAGCTTAGCCGGGAATGAGCAGTTCTTC
NA	TRBV6-5	TRBJ1-5	few	CASSSLTSGHQPQHF	TGTGCCAGCAGTTCCCTCACTTCGGGGCATCAGCCCCAGCATTTT
TRBD2	TRBV18	TRBJ2-7	NA	CASAREDPRGPYEQYF	TGTGCCAGCGCGCGGGAGGACCCGCGAGGGCCCTACGAGCAGTACTTC
TRBD1	TRBV2	TRBJ2-5	few	CASIFRPGTGAETQYF	TGTGCCAGCATTTTCCGCCCCGGGACAGGAGCCGAGACCCAGTACTTC
NA	TRBV29-1	TRBJ1-1	NA	CSVLQGENTEAFF	TGCAGCGTTTTACAGGGCGAGAACACTGAAGCTTTCTTT
NA	TRBV5-6	TRBJ1-1	NA	CASSTPGLRRRTEAFF	TGTGCCAGCAGCACTCCGGGACTCAGGAGGAGGACTGAAGCTTTCTTT
TRBD1	TRBV6-6	TRBJ1-1	NA	CAGRTGDSLNTEAFF	TGTGCCGGCAGGACCGGGGACAGCTTGAACACTGAAGCTTTCTTT
TRBD1	TRBV18	TRBJ2-5	once	CASSPQTGEETQYF	TGTGCCAGCTCTCCCCAGACAGGGGAAGAGACCCAGTACTTC
NA	TRBV5-8	TRBJ1-2	NA	CASTKHRTGNYGYTF	TGTGCCAGCACCAAACACCGAACAGGGAACTATGGCTACACCTTC
TRBD1	TRBV28	TRBJ2-3	NA	CASSLPGTGTDTQYF	TGTGCCAGCAGTTTGCCCGGGACAGGGACAGATACGCAGTATTTT
NA	TRBV5-1	TRBJ2-7	NA	CASSPYGLGASYEQYF	TGCGCCAGCAGCCCCTACGGACTGGGGGCCTCCTACGAGCAGTACTTC
NA	TRBV21-1	TRBJ1-2	NA	CASMGTPGGYTF	TGTGCCAGCATGGGAACTCCGGGAGGCTACACCTTC
TRBD1	TRBV2	TRBJ2-7	NA	CASNLQGRYEQYF	TGTGCCAGCAACCTACAGGGGCGGTACGAGCAGTACTTC
TRBD1	TRBV19	TRBJ1-1	NA	CASSPGQGGTEAFF	TGTGCCAGTAGCCCGGGACAGGGCGGCACTGAAGCTTTCTTT
NA	TRBV24-1	TRBJ2-1	once	CATSDHRDEQFF	TGTGCCACCAGTGATCACAGGGATGAGCAGTTCTTC
TRBD1	TRBV5-1	TRBJ2-7	NA	CASSITTGESVYEQYF	TGCGCCAGCAGCATAACGACAGGGGAATCTGTCTACGAGCAGTACTTC
TRBD1	TRBV2	TRBJ1-4	NA	CASSLDRGSEKLFF	TGTGCCAGCAGTTTGGACAGGGGTTCCGAAAAACTGTTTTTT
NA	TRBV5-5	TRBJ2-5	NA	CASSLGQASPQETQYF	TGTGCCAGCAGCTTGGGGCAAGCTAGCCCTCAAGAGACCCAGTACTTC
NA	TRBV5-1	TRBJ2-3	NA	CASSLVGLLDGADTQYF	TGCGCCAGCAGCTTGGTGGGCTTACTGGATGGCGCAGATACGCAGTATTTT
TRBD1	TRBV5-8	TRBJ2-2	NA	CASSADRVGGELFF	TGTGCCAGCAGCGCGGACAGGGTCGGCGGGGAGCTGTTTTTT
TRBD2	TRBV7-8	TRBJ2-1	NA	CASSSPGLGTYNEQFF	TGTGCCAGCAGCTCTCCGGGACTAGGCACCTACAATGAGCAGTTCTTC
NA	TRBV29-1	TRBJ2-1	NA	CSVEAVHFNEQFF	TGCAGCGTTGAAGCTGTGCACTTCAATGAGCAGTTCTTC
NA	TRBV11-1	TRBJ2-7	NA	CASSLTVGVYEQYF	TGTGCCAGCAGCTTGACGGTGGGTGTCTACGAGCAGTACTTC
NA	TRBV7-2	TRBJ1-5	NA	CASRQTGSGNQPQHF	TGTGCCAGCAGGCAAACAGGTTCGGGCAATCAGCCCCAGCATTTT
TRBD2	TRBV4-2	TRBJ2-1	NA	CASSQDRRSGSTNEQFF	TGTGCCAGCAGCCAAGATCGGAGGAGCGGGAGTACGAATGAGCAGTTCTTC
NA	TRBV24-1	TRBJ2-7	NA	CATSGSGPRYEQYF	TGTGCCACCAGTGGGTCCGGGCCCCGTTACGAGCAGTACTTC
NA	TRBV3-1/TRBV3-2	TRBJ2-1	NA	CASSQESGVNEQFF	TGTGCCAGCAGCCAAGAATCTGGGGTCAATGAGCAGTTCTTC
NA	TRBV30	TRBJ1-2	NA	CAWSGATGYGYTF	TGTGCCTGGAGTGGGGCGACAGGCTATGGCTACACCTTC
NA	TRBV6-5	TRBJ2-1	NA	CASSYSAYNEQFF	TGTGCCAGCAGTTACTCCGCCTACAATGAGCAGTTCTTC
TRBD2	TRBV7-9	TRBJ2-3	NA	CASSSASGRTDTQYF	TGTGCCAGCAGCTCCGCTAGCGGGAGAACAGATACGCAGTATTTT
TRBD1	TRBV30	TRBJ2-7	NA	CAWRRDSKWREQYF	TGTGCCTGGAGGAGGGACAGTAAATGGCGGGAGCAGTACTTC
NA	TRBV7-9	TRBJ2-7	NA	CASSPSGSSPYEQYF	TGTGCCAGCAGCCCCTCGGGGTCCAGCCCCTACGAGCAGTACTTC
NA	TRBV7-9	TRBJ1-2	NA	CASSPRQGLGYTF	TGTGCCAGCAGCCCTCGTCAAGGGCTGGGCTACACCTTC
NA	TRBV15	TRBJ1-3	NA	CATSRDRRNTIYF	TGTGCCACCAGCAGAGATCGTCGAAACACCATATATTTT
NA	TRBV6-2/TRBV6-3	TRBJ1-5	NA	CASSSQQGNFIQPQHF	TGTGCCAGCAGTTCCCAACAGGGCAATTTCATCCAGCCCCAGCATTTT
TRBD2	TRBV18	TRBJ2-1	NA	CASSLAGSGDNEQFF	TGTGCCAGCTCACTAGCGGGCTCTGGGGACAATGAGCAGTTCTTC
TRBD2	TRBV24-1	TRBJ2-5	NA	CATSDFGGGKETQYF	TGTGCCACCAGTGATTTCGGGGGGGGAAAAGAGACCCAGTACTTC